This T cell receptor beta chain emerged from a study of T-cell memory formation after mild COVID-19. TCRdb itself ran the 5' RACE reads through MiXCR, one entry per CDR3 protein. The table shows under 350,000 distinct CDR3 sequences, with 15% to 20% occurring only once. For this clonotype: Its target is not known.

CDR3 length: 13 amino acids. Per the germline V gene, CDR1 is MGHRA and CDR2 is YSYEKL. The V end lost 0 bases, the J end lost 6 bases, and 6 bases lay between the germline ends. Study-level findings and limits: Contracting clones from day 15 to 85 showed balanced CD4/CD8; later expanders favored CD4+.

This rearrangement joins TRBV4-1 to TRBJ1-5; D not resolved. Sequencing was performed on PBMCs or a T cell subset sorted from them (not recorded which). The TCR was taken from a man younger than 30 who had mild COVID-19 (a few samples of this study predate the infection). Cell type and time point are not known. The CDR3 DNA follows: TGCGCCAGCAGCCAAGAACCCAGTCAGCCCCAGCATTTT. Protein product: CASSQEPSQPQHF.